This section outlines one TCR beta chain sequence together with its context. This specimen comes from a study of T cell responses to AZD1222 COVID-19 vaccine. The data were produced by immunoSEQ multiplex PCR, yet TCRdb's version contains in-frame clones alone and is incomplete. The table has 130,000 to 150,000 clones, 85% to 90% seen once. Germline assignment: CDR1 SGHVS and CDR2 FQNEAQ. Trimming took 3 bases from V and 5 from J, leaving 5 bases between them. CDR3 length: 12 residues. The sequencing here drew on peripheral blood, taken 28 days after the second AZD1222 dose. This receptor was identified in an adult who received the AZD1222 COVID-19 vaccine. The chain carries TRBV7-8 and TRBJ2-4, with D unresolved. The CDR3 region is CASSFPQNIQYF. The CDR3 DNA reads as TGTGCCAGCAGCTTCCCTCAAAACATTCAGTACTTC.